Sequencing of this TCR beta chain was carried out in a study of Ad26.COV2.S vaccination and SARS-CoV-2 variants. The sample's treatment: around 19 received Ad26.COV2.S at low or high dose, single or two shots; several received placebo; per-sample allocation not given. The samples date from day 63 after the first vaccine or placebo injection. The length of the CDR3 is 14 residues. The V gene lost 5 bases and the J gene lost 6 bases, with 13 bases spanning the gap. Germline V CDR1 and CDR2: SGHTA, FQGNSA. TCRdb's copy holds only in-frame clones and misses some; the assay was immunoSEQ multiplex PCR. The table has about 400,000 clones, about 80% seen once; the top ten hold more than 7%.

This TCR came from a person between 18 and 59 years old who received the Ad26.COV2.S COVID-19 vaccine or a placebo. The chain carries TRBV7-2 and TRBJ1-4, with no clear D. The sequencing used peripheral blood, collected in a trial of Ad26.COV2.S vaccine versus placebo. CDR3 sequence (DNA): TGTGCCAGCAGCAAACAGCCAGTGGATGAAAAACTGTTTTTT. Its protein is CASSKQPVDEKLFF.